This T cell receptor (beta chain) is from a study of blood T cell repertoires in COVID-19. Study-level background: The samples span acute and convalescent COVID-19 from the United States, Italy and Spain.

This clone was picked up a small number of times. As handled by the study authors: Quantification of nucleated cells was approximated via reference gene primer amplification. The table came from immunoSEQ multiplex PCR; TCRdb's copy has only in-frame clones and leaves some out. V and J calls and clone size are as listed in that table; D and trimming were resolved from the DNA. The sample yields about 440,000 clones, approximately 90% seen once. The Seattle patients joined while their infection was active and were tracked longitudinally afterward. The CDR3 is 18 residues long. V lost 5 bases and J 0 bases, leaving 20 bases between the germline ends. CDR1 and CDR2 (germline): SEHNR, FQNEAQ (reference sequence).

This chain uses TRBV7-9 with TRBJ1-3; D is ambiguous. The sequencing sample was made of peripheral blood. The TCR comes from a woman between 45 and 65 years old with COVID-19, enrolled during active disease. CDR3 amino acids: CASSLPPRLTSSGNTIYF. DNA for the CDR3: TGTGCCAGCAGCCTTCCCCCAAGATTAACGAGCTCTGGAAACACCATATATTTT.